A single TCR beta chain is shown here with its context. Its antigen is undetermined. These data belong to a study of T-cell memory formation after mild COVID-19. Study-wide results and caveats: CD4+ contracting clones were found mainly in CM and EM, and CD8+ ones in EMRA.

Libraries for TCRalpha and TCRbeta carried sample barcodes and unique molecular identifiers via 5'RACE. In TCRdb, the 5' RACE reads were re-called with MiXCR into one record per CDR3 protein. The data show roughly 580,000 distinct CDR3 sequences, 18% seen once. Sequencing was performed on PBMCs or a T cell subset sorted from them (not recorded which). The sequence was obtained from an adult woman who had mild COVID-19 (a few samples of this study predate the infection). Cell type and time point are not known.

The CDR3 nucleotides read TGCAGTGCTAGACCGCGGGGTCGACCCGATGAGCAGTTCTTC. It encodes CSARPRGRPDEQFF. The gene calls are TRBV20-1 and TRBJ2-1; possibly TRBD2 for D (6 bases). Trimming took off 2 bases at V and 8 bases at J, with 16 bases between the two ends. The CDR3 is 14 residues long. Germline CDR1 is DFQATT and CDR2 is SNEGSKA (reference sequence).